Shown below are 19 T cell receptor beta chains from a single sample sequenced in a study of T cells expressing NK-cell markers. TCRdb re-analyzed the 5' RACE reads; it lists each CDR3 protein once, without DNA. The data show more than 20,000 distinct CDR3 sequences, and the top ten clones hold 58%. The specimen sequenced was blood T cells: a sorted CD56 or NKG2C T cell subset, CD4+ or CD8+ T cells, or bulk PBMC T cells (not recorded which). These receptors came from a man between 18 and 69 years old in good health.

The chain's CDR3 is CASSFRGIDTQYF. The chain combines TRBV5-4 with TRBJ2-3; the D gene TCRdb calls, TRBD1, cannot be checked with no DNA. The CDR3 is 13 residues long. Germline V gene lookup returns CDR1 SGHNT and CDR2 YYREEE (reference sequence). Full variable domain (remainder filled in from reference TRBV5-4 and TRBJ2-3): ETGVTQSPTHLIKTRGQQVTLRCSSQSGHNTVSWYQQALGQGPQFIFQYYREEENGRGNFPPRFSGLQFPNYSSELNVNALELDDSALYLCASSFRGIDTQYFGPGTRLTVL.

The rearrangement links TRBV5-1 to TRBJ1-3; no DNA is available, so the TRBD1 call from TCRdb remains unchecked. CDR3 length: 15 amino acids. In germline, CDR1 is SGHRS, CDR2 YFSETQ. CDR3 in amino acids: CASSLVQGAGNTIYF.

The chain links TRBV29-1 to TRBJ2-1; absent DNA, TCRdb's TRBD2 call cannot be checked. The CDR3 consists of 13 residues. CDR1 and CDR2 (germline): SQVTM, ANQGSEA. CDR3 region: CSVDQLVADEQFF.

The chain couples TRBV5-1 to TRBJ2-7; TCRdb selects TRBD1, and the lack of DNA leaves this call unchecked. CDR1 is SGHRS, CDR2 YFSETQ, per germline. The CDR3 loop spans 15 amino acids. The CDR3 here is CASSAAGTGSHEQYF.

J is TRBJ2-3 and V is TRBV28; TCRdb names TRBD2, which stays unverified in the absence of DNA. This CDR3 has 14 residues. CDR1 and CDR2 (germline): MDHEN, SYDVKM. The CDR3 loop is CASRSSGGWDTQYF. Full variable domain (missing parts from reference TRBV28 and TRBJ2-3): DVKVTQSSRYLVKRTGEKVFLECVQDMDHENMFWYRQDPGLGLRLIYFSYDVKMKEKGDIPEGYSVSREKKERFSLILESASTNQTSMYLCASRSSGGWDTQYFGPGTRLTVL.

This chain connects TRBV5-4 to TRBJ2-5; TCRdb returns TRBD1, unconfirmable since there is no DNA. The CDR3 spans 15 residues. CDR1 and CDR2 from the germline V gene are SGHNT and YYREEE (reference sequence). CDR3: CASSNDPGSQETQYF.

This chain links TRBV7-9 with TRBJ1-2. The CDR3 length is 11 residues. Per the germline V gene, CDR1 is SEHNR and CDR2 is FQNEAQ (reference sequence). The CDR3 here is CASSFIYGYTF.

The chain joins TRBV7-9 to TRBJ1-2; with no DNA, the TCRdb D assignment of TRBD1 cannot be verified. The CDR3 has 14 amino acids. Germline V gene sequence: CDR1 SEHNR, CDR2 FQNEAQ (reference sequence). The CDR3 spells CASSSGQAIYGYTF.

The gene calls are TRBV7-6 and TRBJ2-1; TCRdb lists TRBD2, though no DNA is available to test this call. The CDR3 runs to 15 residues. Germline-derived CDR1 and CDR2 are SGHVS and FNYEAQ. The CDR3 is CASSLGTSNYNEQFF.

CDR3 in amino acids: CSADTGRHIQYF. V is TRBV20-1 and J is TRBJ2-4; TCRdb calls TRBD1, which cannot be checked without DNA. CDR3 size: 12 residues. Germline CDR1 DFQATT, CDR2 SNEGSKA (reference sequence).

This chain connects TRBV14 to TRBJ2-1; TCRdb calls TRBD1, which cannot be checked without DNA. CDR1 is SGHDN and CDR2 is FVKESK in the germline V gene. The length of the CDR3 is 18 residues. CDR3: CASSQVAWTTSFGNEQFF.

The CDR3 loop is CASSQTTSGRGTGELFF. The rearrangement uses TRBV4-2 and TRBJ2-2; TCRdb names TRBD2, which stays unverified in the absence of DNA. The CDR3 runs 17 residues. The germline V gene has CDR1 LGHNA and CDR2 YNFKEQ.

The CDR3 reads CSARGGIRGSSYNEQFF. The chain is built from TRBV20-1 and TRBJ2-1; TCRdb gives TRBD1 as the D gene, but with no DNA this cannot be confirmed. The CDR3 loop spans 17 amino acids. Germline CDR1 DFQATT, CDR2 SNEGSKA (reference sequence).

The CDR3 here is CASSTPNNEQFF. The rearrangement joins TRBV5-4 to TRBJ2-1. The CDR3 length is 12 residues. In germline, CDR1 is SGHNT, CDR2 YYREEE (reference sequence).

CDR3 loop: CASSPLRTEAFF. The V and J genes are TRBV28 and TRBJ1-1. The CDR3 runs 12 residues. The germline V gene has CDR1 MDHEN and CDR2 SYDVKM.

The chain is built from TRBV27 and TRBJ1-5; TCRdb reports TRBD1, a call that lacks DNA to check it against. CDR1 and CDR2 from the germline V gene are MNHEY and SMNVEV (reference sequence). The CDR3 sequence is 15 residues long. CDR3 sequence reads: CASSQGAASNQPQHF.

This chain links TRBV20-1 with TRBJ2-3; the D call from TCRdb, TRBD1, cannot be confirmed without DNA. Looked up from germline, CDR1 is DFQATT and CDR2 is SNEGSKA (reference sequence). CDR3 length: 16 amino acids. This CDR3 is CSARDEGGFGTDTQYF.

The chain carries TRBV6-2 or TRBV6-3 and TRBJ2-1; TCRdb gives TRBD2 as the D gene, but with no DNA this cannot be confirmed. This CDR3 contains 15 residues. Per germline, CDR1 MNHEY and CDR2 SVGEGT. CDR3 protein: CASTTGTSGSDEQFF.

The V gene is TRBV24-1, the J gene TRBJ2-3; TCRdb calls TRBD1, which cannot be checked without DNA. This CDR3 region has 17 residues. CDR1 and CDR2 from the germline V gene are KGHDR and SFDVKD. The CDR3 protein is CATQGTAKTVGTDTQYF.